This T cell receptor (beta chain) was captured in a study of blood T cells in healthy people across ages. The germline gives CDR1 DFQATT, CDR2 SNEGSKA (reference sequence). This CDR3 has 17 residues. Trimming cost V 0 bases and J 3 bases; bases outside gene matches: 10. The draw of peripheral blood yielded ten milliliters from each donor. Every sample gave at least 5.5 micrograms of total RNA when it was extracted. Alongside a J-beta primer mix, a sample-barcoded 5' primer served in a second PCR lasting about 7 to 12 cycles. The authors tagged each cDNA molecule using a template-switch adaptor with 12 random nucleotides. MiXCR was run by TCRdb on the 5' RACE reads, yielding one entry per CDR3 protein. This table holds just over 800,000 distinct CDR3 sequences, 55% to 65% found once. As concerns this clonotype: The target antigen is unknown.

General study findings and limits: TCR beta diversity per million T cells fell roughly linearly with age.

The clonotype was recovered from a young man in good health. The sequencing sample was made of blood. The chain couples TRBV20-1 to TRBJ2-1; 8 bases are shared with TRBD2. CDR3 DNA sequence: TGCAGTGCTAGAGATGCGGGGGGCGGGGGGATCTACAATGAGCAGTTCTTC. It is translated as CSARDAGGGGIYNEQFF.